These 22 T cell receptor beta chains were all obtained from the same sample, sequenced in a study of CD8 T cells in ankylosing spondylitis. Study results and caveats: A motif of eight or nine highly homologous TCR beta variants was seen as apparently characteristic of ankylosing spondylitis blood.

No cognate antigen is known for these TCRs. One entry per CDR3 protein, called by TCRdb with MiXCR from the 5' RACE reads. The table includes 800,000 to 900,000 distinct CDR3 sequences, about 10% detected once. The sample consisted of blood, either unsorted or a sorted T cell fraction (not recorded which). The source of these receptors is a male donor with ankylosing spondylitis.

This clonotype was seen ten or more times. CDR3 sequence: CASILWGANEQFF. Written as DNA, the CDR3 is TGTGCCAGCATCCTATGGGGAGCCAATGAGCAGTTCTTC. V usage is TRBV7-2 and J usage is TRBJ2-1; D possibly corresponds to TRBD2 (5 bases). Germline V gene data show CDR1 as SGHTA and CDR2 as FQGNSA. V was shortened by 7 bases and J by 6 bases, with 13 bases between the two germline ends. CDR3 length: 13 residues.

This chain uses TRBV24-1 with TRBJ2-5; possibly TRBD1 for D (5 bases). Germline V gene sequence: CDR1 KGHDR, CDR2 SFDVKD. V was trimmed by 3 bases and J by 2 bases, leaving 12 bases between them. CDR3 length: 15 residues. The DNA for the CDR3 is TGTGCCACCAGTGATCCTTCGACAGAGCAAGAGACCCAGTACTTC. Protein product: CATSDPSTEQETQYF.

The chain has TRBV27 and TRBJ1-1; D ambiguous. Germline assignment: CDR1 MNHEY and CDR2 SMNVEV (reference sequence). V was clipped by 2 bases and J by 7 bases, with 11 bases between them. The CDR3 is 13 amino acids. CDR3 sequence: CASSLVAGGEAFF. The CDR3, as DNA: TGTGCCAGCAGTTTAGTTGCGGGCGGTGAAGCTTTCTTT.

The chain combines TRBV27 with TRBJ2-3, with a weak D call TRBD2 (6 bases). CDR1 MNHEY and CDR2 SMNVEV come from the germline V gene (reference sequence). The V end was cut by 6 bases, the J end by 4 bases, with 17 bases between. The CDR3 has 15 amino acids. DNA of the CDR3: TGTGCCAGCAGCCCGTCCCGGGGGAAGGCAGATACGCAGTATTTT. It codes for CASSPSRGKADTQYF.

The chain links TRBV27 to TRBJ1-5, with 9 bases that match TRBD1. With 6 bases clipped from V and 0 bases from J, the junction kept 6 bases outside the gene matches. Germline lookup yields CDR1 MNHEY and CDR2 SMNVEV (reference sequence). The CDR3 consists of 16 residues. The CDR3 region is CASRGQGVYSNQPQHF. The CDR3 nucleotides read TGTGCCAGCAGGGGACAGGGCGTCTATAGCAATCAGCCCCAGCATTTT.

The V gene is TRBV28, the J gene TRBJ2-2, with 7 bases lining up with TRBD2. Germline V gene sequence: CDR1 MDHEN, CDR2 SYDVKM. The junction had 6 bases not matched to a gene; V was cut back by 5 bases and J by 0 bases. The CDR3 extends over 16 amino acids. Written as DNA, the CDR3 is TGTGCCAGCAGTGGCCGCGGGGGATCGAACACCGGGGAGCTGTTTTTT. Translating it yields CASSGRGGSNTGELFF.

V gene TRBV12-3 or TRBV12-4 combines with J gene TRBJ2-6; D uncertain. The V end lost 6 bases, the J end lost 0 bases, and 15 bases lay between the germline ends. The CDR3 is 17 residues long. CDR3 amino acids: CASRFNSGRSGANVLTF. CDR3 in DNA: TGTGCCAGCAGATTCAATTCGGGCCGCTCTGGGGCCAACGTCCTGACTTTC.

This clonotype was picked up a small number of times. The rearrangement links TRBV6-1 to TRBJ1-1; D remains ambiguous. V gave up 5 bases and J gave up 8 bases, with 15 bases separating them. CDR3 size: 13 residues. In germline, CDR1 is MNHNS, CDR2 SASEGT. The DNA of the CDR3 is TGTGCCAGCAGTCCCCAGCCTCGACACGAAGCTTTCTTT. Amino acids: CASSPQPRHEAFF.

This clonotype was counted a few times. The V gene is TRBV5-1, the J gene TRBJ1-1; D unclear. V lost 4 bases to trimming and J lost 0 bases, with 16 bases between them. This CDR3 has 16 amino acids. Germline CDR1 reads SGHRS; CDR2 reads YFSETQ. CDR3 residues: CASSPREGSMNTEAFF. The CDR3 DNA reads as TGCGCCAGCAGCCCCCGGGAGGGTAGCATGAACACTGAAGCTTTCTTT.

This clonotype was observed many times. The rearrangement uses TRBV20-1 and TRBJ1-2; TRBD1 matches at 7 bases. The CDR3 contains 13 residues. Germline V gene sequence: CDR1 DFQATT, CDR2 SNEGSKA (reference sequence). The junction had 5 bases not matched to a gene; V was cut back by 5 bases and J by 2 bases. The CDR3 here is CSAPDRKNYGYTF. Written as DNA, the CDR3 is TGCAGTGCTCCGGACAGGAAGAACTATGGCTACACCTTC.

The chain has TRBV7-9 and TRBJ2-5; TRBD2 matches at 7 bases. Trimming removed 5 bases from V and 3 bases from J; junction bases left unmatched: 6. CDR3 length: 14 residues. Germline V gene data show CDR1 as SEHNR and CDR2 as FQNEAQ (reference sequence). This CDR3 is CASSRMGGEETQYF. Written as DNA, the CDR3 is TGTGCCAGCAGCCGAATGGGAGGGGAAGAGACCCAGTACTTC.

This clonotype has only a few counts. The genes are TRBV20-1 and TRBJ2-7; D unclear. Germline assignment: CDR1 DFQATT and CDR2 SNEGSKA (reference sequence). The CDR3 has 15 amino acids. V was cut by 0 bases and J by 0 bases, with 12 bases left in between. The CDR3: CSARDQESLSYEQYF. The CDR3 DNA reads TGCAGTGCTAGAGATCAGGAATCTCTCTCCTACGAGCAGTACTTC.

Here the CDR3 reads CASSSRDRTEAFF. The CDR3 nucleotides read TGTGCCAGCAGTTCCCGGGACAGGACTGAAGCTTTCTTT. The V and J genes are TRBV28 and TRBJ1-1, with 8 bases identical to TRBD1. The CDR3 has 13 residues. With 4 bases clipped from V and 5 bases from J, the junction kept 3 bases outside the gene matches. The germline CDR1 and CDR2 sequences are MDHEN and SYDVKM.

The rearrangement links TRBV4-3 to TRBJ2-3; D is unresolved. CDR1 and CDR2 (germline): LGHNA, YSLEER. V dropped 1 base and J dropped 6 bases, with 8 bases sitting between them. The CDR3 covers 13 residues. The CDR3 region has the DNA TGCGCCAGCAGCCAAGTCGTCGCGGATACGCAGTATTTT. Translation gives CASSQVVADTQYF.

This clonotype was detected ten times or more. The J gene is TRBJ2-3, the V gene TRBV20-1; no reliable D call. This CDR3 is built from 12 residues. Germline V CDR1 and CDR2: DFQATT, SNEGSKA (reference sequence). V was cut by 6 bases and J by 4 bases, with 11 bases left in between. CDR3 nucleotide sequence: TGCAGTGCAAAGACCTTTTCAGATACGCAGTATTTT. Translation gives CSAKTFSDTQYF.

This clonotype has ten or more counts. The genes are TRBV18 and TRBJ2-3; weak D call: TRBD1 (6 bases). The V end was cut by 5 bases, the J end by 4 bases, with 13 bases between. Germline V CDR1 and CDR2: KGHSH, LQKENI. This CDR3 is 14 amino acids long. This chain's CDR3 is CASSTYRAPDTQYF. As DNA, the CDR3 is TGTGCCAGCTCAACGTACAGGGCCCCAGATACGCAGTATTTT.

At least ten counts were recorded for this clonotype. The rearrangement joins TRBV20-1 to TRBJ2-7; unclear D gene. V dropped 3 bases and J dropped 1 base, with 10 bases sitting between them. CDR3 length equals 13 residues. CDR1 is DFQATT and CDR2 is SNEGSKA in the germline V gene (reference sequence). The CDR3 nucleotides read TGCAGTGCTAGGGGGTCCCGGTCCTACGAGCAGTACTTC. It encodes CSARGSRSYEQYF.

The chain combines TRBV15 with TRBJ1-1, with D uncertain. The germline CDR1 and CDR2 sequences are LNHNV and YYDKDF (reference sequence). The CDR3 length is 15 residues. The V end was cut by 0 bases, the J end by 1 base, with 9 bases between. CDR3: CATSRDLDPNTEAFF. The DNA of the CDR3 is TGTGCCACCAGCAGAGATCTAGACCCGAACACTGAAGCTTTCTTT.

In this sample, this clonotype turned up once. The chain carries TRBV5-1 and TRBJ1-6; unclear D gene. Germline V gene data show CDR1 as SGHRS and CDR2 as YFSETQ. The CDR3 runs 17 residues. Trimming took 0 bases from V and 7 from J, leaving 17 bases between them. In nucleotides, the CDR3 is TGCGCCAGCAGCTTGGTGGATCCGGTCCACGGCAATTCACCCCTCCACTTT. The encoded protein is CASSLVDPVHGNSPLHF.

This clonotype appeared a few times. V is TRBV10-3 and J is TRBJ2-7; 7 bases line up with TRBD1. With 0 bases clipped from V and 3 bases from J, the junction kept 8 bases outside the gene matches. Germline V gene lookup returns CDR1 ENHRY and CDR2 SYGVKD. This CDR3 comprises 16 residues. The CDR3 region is CAISESTGEYGYEQYF. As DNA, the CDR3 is TGTGCCATCAGTGAGTCCACAGGGGAATATGGCTACGAGCAGTACTTC.

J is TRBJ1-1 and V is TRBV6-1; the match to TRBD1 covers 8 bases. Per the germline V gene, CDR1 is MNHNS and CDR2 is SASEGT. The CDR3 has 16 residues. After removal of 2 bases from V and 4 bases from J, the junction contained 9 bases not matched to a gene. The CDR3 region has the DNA TGTGCCAGCAGTGAATCGGACAGGGCGGGGTTCACTGAAGCTTTCTTT. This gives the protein CASSESDRAGFTEAFF.

The CDR3 DNA is TGTGCCAGCAGCCACACCAGAGGGCGCGCTTCCTATGGCTACACCTTC. The encoded protein is CASSHTRGRASYGYTF. This chain connects TRBV4-2 to TRBJ1-2, with D unclear. Germline V gives CDR1 LGHNA, CDR2 YNFKEQ. V was shortened by 3 bases and J by 4 bases, with 18 bases between the two germline ends. CDR3 length: 16 amino acids.